This T cell receptor beta chain was recorded in a study of post-analysis software for immune sequencing data. Overall study: The disease courses covered relapsing-remitting, secondary progressive and progressive-relapsing multiple sclerosis.

There are a few counts of this clonotype. The antigen remains unidentified. The V gene lost 6 bases and the J gene lost 7 bases, with 17 bases spanning the gap. Germline-derived CDR1 and CDR2 are SGHAT and FQNNGV. The CDR3 length is 14 residues. Libraries were made from TCR beta cDNA, and they carried unique molecular identifiers. Each CDR3 protein is one row after TCRdb ran MiXCR on the PCR reads. The repertoire holds under 650,000 distinct CDR3 sequences, with roughly 46% as singletons. Findings and caveats of the study: Strong co-clustering by F measure linked samples that shared a preparation batch. In patients, TRBV5-6, TRBV5-1 and TRBV20-1 belonged to roughly 5 TRBV segments found more frequently than in controls. In multiple sclerosis, normalized Chao1 diversity was significantly below that of controls.

This rearrangement joins TRBV11-2 to TRBJ2-3; D possibly matches TRBD1 or TRBD2 (5 bases each). The sequencing input was blood. The TCR originated in a girl aged 5-17 years with multiple sclerosis. Here the CDR3 DNA reads TGTGCCAGCAGGGTTGGACGGGACGGGAATACGCAGTATTTT. As protein: CASRVGRDGNTQYF.